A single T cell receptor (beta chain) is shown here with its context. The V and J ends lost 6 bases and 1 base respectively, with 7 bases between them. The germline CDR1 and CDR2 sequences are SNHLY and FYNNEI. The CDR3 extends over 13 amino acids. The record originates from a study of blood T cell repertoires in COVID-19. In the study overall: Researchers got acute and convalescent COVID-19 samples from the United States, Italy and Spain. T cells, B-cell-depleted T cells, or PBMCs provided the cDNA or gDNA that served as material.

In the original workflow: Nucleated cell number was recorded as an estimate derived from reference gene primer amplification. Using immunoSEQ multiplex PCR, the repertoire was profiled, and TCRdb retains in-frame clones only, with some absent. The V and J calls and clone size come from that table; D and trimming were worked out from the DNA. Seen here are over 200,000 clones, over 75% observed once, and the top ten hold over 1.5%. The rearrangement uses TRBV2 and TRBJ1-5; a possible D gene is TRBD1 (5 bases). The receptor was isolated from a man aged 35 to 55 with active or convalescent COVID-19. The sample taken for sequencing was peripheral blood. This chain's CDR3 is CASRGGSNQPQHF. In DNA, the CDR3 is TGTGCCAGCAGGGGGGGAAGCAATCAGCCCCAGCATTTT.